A selection of T cell receptor beta chains follows, all from one sample in a study of blood T cell repertoires in COVID-19. Assay: immunoSEQ multiplex PCR; the TCRdb copy retains only in-frame clones and omits some. Here the sample spans 200,000 to 300,000 clones, about 85% being singletons. Sequencing input: peripheral blood. The receptors here all came from an older woman with active or convalescent COVID-19. Each CDR3 is given with its conserved first and last residue. D genes are given only for firm matches. Rows may omit the clone size; those that give it use once, few, many or a size class.

abundance: -; v_gene: TRBV28; d_gene: -; j_gene: TRBJ1-5; CDR3aa: CASSTRQQPQHF; CDR3nt: TGTGCCAGCAGTACAAGACAGCAGCCCCAGCATTTT
abundance: -; v_gene: TRBV2; d_gene: TRBD1; j_gene: TRBJ1-2; CDR3aa: CASTSPDRLYGYTF; CDR3nt: TGTGCCAGCACCTCCCCGGACAGGCTCTATGGCTACACCTTC
abundance: -; v_gene: TRBV12-2; d_gene: -; j_gene: TRBJ2-1; CDR3aa: CASRPRATGLYNEQFF; CDR3nt: TGTGCAAGTCGCCCAAGGGCGACAGGGCTCTACAATGAGCAGTTCTTC
abundance: once; v_gene: TRBV11-2; d_gene: -; j_gene: TRBJ2-3; CDR3aa: CASSIRQRADTQYF; CDR3nt: TGTGCCAGCAGCATAAGACAGCGCGCAGATACGCAGTATTTT
abundance: -; v_gene: TRBV7-2; d_gene: TRBD2; j_gene: TRBJ2-5; CDR3aa: CASSLGLAGGIQETQYF; CDR3nt: TGTGCCAGCAGCTTGGGACTAGCGGGGGGTATCCAAGAGACCCAGTACTTC
abundance: -; v_gene: TRBV28; d_gene: -; j_gene: TRBJ1-5; CDR3aa: CASELRGTVYQPQHF; CDR3nt: TGTGCCAGCGAATTAAGGGGGACCGTTTATCAGCCCCAGCATTTT
abundance: -; v_gene: TRBV30; d_gene: TRBD1; j_gene: TRBJ1-1; CDR3aa: CAWSGTGDTEAFF; CDR3nt: TGTGCCTGGAGTGGGACAGGGGACACTGAAGCTTTCTTT
abundance: -; v_gene: TRBV18; d_gene: TRBD2; j_gene: TRBJ2-1; CDR3aa: CASSNSGGARNEQFF; CDR3nt: TGTGCCAGCTCAAATAGCGGGGGGGCCCGGAATGAGCAGTTCTTC
abundance: -; v_gene: TRBV10-3; d_gene: TRBD2; j_gene: TRBJ2-7; CDR3aa: CAIRYSSGRTREQYF; CDR3nt: TGTGCCATCAGGTACAGTAGCGGGAGAACGCGGGAGCAGTACTTC
abundance: few; v_gene: TRBV7-2; d_gene: -; j_gene: TRBJ1-5; CDR3aa: CASLTPQGAQHF; CDR3nt: TGTGCCAGCCTGACCCCTCAAGGGGCCCAGCATTTT
abundance: -; v_gene: TRBV29-1; d_gene: -; j_gene: TRBJ2-1; CDR3aa: CSVGLGVYEQFF; CDR3nt: TGCAGCGTTGGGCTCGGGGTTTATGAGCAGTTCTTC
abundance: once; v_gene: TRBV7-9; d_gene: TRBD2; j_gene: TRBJ2-1; CDR3aa: CASRRLAGEGNEQFF; CDR3nt: TGTGCCAGCAGACGTCTAGCGGGAGAGGGAAATGAGCAGTTCTTC
abundance: -; v_gene: TRBV29-1; d_gene: TRBD2; j_gene: TRBJ2-3; CDR3aa: CSVVRSGRARDTQYF; CDR3nt: TGCAGCGTTGTTCGTAGCGGGAGGGCCAGAGATACGCAGTATTTT
abundance: -; v_gene: TRBV6-5; d_gene: TRBD1; j_gene: TRBJ1-2; CDR3aa: CASSTQGFDYGYTF; CDR3nt: TGTGCCAGCAGTACACAGGGGTTCGACTATGGCTACACCTTC
abundance: -; v_gene: TRBV27; d_gene: TRBD2; j_gene: TRBJ2-3; CDR3aa: CASRKTSGRIDTQYF; CDR3nt: TGTGCCAGCAGGAAGACTAGCGGGAGGATAGATACGCAGTATTTT
abundance: -; v_gene: TRBV2; d_gene: -; j_gene: TRBJ2-3; CDR3aa: CASSDGGDPTDTQYF; CDR3nt: TGTGCCAGCAGTGATGGCGGGGACCCCACAGATACGCAGTATTTT
abundance: -; v_gene: TRBV28; d_gene: TRBD1; j_gene: TRBJ1-2; CDR3aa: CASWDRGLGYTF; CDR3nt: TGTGCCAGTTGGGACAGGGGGTTGGGCTACACCTTC
abundance: -; v_gene: TRBV6-5; d_gene: TRBD1; j_gene: TRBJ1-2; CDR3aa: CASRIQGFGYTF; CDR3nt: TGTGCCAGCAGGATACAGGGGTTTGGCTACACCTTC
abundance: -; v_gene: TRBV2; d_gene: TRBD2; j_gene: TRBJ2-1; CDR3aa: CASREIAGGYYNEQFF; CDR3nt: TGTGCCAGCAGAGAAATAGCGGGAGGTTACTACAATGAGCAGTTCTTC
abundance: -; v_gene: TRBV5-1; d_gene: -; j_gene: TRBJ1-2; CDR3aa: CASSPLTGKDYGYTF; CDR3nt: TGCGCCAGCAGCCCCTTAACAGGGAAGGACTATGGCTACACCTTC
abundance: once; v_gene: TRBV5-1; d_gene: -; j_gene: TRBJ2-5; CDR3aa: CASSSTGQVETQYF; CDR3nt: TGCGCCAGCAGCTCCACAGGGCAGGTGGAGACCCAGTACTTC
abundance: once; v_gene: TRBV5-4; d_gene: -; j_gene: TRBJ2-3; CDR3aa: CASSLGAPGPDTQYF; CDR3nt: TGTGCCAGCAGCTTGGGAGCCCCAGGCCCAGATACGCAGTATTTT
abundance: -; v_gene: TRBV27; d_gene: TRBD1; j_gene: TRBJ1-5; CDR3aa: CASSSTGVRNQPQHF; CDR3nt: TGTGCCAGCAGTTCGACAGGGGTGCGCAATCAGCCCCAGCATTTT
abundance: -; v_gene: TRBV6-5; d_gene: -; j_gene: TRBJ2-2; CDR3aa: CASSYSRGTPGELFF; CDR3nt: TGTGCCAGCAGTTACTCGAGGGGGACCCCCGGGGAGCTGTTTTTT
abundance: -; v_gene: TRBV7-6; d_gene: -; j_gene: TRBJ2-2; CDR3aa: CASSLTTRGNTGELFF; CDR3nt: TGTGCCAGCAGCTTAACGACAAGGGGGAACACCGGGGAGCTGTTTTTT
abundance: -; v_gene: TRBV5-8; d_gene: -; j_gene: TRBJ2-3; CDR3aa: CASSLGTISTDTQYF; CDR3nt: TGTGCCAGCAGCTTGGGAACTATCAGCACAGATACGCAGTATTTT
abundance: once; v_gene: TRBV19; d_gene: -; j_gene: TRBJ1-5; CDR3aa: CASSPNLFRGRDQPQHF; CDR3nt: TGTGCCAGTAGTCCAAACTTGTTCAGGGGTCGTGATCAGCCCCAGCATTTT
abundance: -; v_gene: TRBV19; d_gene: TRBD1; j_gene: TRBJ1-5; CDR3aa: CASDRGSNQPQHF; CDR3nt: TGTGCCAGCGACAGGGGTAGCAATCAGCCCCAGCATTTT
abundance: -; v_gene: TRBV5-1; d_gene: -; j_gene: TRBJ2-5; CDR3aa: CASSLLLDQETQYF; CDR3nt: TGCGCCAGCAGCTTGCTTCTAGATCAAGAGACCCAGTACTTC
abundance: -; v_gene: TRBV19; d_gene: -; j_gene: TRBJ2-7; CDR3aa: CASSSRDSPDLREQYF; CDR3nt: TGTGCCAGTAGTTCAAGGGATAGTCCGGACTTAAGGGAGCAGTACTTC
abundance: -; v_gene: TRBV7-9; d_gene: TRBD2; j_gene: TRBJ2-3; CDR3aa: CASSQRLAGGSDTQYF; CDR3nt: TGTGCCAGCAGCCAAAGACTAGCGGGAGGCTCAGATACGCAGTATTTT
abundance: -; v_gene: TRBV11-1; d_gene: -; j_gene: TRBJ2-1; CDR3aa: CASSLGQGYNEQFF; CDR3nt: TGTGCCAGCAGCTTAGGCCAGGGCTACAATGAGCAGTTCTTC
abundance: -; v_gene: TRBV14; d_gene: TRBD2; j_gene: TRBJ2-7; CDR3aa: CASSQDSGWNSYEQYF; CDR3nt: TGTGCCAGCAGCCAAGATAGCGGGTGGAATTCCTACGAGCAGTACTTC
abundance: -; v_gene: TRBV27; d_gene: TRBD1; j_gene: TRBJ2-1; CDR3aa: CASSLISPGQGKDNEQFF; CDR3nt: TGTGCCAGCAGCCTGATCTCCCCTGGACAGGGTAAAGACAATGAGCAGTTCTTC
abundance: few; v_gene: TRBV10-1; d_gene: -; j_gene: TRBJ2-5; CDR3aa: CASSDSGELGETQYF; CDR3nt: TGCGCCAGCAGTGACTCCGGGGAGCTTGGGGAGACCCAGTACTTC
abundance: -; v_gene: TRBV10-3; d_gene: TRBD1; j_gene: TRBJ2-7; CDR3aa: CAISDKGTGVDEQYF; CDR3nt: TGTGCCATCAGTGACAAGGGGACAGGGGTGGACGAGCAGTACTTC
abundance: -; v_gene: TRBV3-1/TRBV3-2; d_gene: -; j_gene: TRBJ1-3; CDR3aa: CASSHQSGNTIYF; CDR3nt: TGTGCCAGCAGCCACCAGTCTGGAAACACCATATATTTT
abundance: once; v_gene: TRBV7-3; d_gene: TRBD2; j_gene: TRBJ2-3; CDR3aa: CASSSSGGSTDTQYF; CDR3nt: TGTGCCAGCAGCTCTAGCGGGGGTAGCACAGATACGCAGTATTTT
abundance: -; v_gene: TRBV15; d_gene: -; j_gene: TRBJ2-1; CDR3aa: CATSRDWGGRNEQFF; CDR3nt: TGTGCCACCAGCAGAGATTGGGGGGGCCGGAATGAGCAGTTCTTC
abundance: -; v_gene: TRBV5-1; d_gene: -; j_gene: TRBJ2-7; CDR3aa: CASSLGAGENYEQYF; CDR3nt: TGCGCCAGCAGCTTGGGGGCAGGGGAAAACTACGAGCAGTACTTC
abundance: few; v_gene: TRBV7-8; d_gene: TRBD2; j_gene: TRBJ2-3; CDR3aa: CASSPTSGRGDTQYF; CDR3nt: TGTGCCAGCAGCCCTACGAGCGGGAGAGGTGATACGCAGTATTTT
abundance: -; v_gene: TRBV4-1; d_gene: -; j_gene: TRBJ1-5; CDR3aa: CASSQENSRGQPQHF; CDR3nt: TGCGCCAGCAGCCAAGAGAACAGCCGCGGGCAGCCCCAGCATTTT
abundance: -; v_gene: TRBV6-1; d_gene: TRBD1; j_gene: TRBJ1-6; CDR3aa: CASSELQGAINSPLHF; CDR3nt: TGTGCCAGCAGTGAATTACAGGGGGCGATCAATTCACCCCTCCACTTT
abundance: -; v_gene: TRBV9; d_gene: TRBD1; j_gene: TRBJ1-5; CDR3aa: CASSEDRVNQPQHF; CDR3nt: TGTGCCAGCAGCGAAGACAGGGTCAATCAGCCCCAGCATTTT
abundance: -; v_gene: TRBV15; d_gene: -; j_gene: TRBJ1-3; CDR3aa: CATSIDKSSGNTIYF; CDR3nt: TGTGCCACCAGCATAGACAAGAGCTCTGGAAACACCATATATTTT
abundance: -; v_gene: TRBV6-5; d_gene: -; j_gene: TRBJ2-1; CDR3aa: CASSYSQERWNNEQFF; CDR3nt: TGTGCCAGCAGTTACAGCCAGGAGCGGTGGAACAATGAGCAGTTCTTC
abundance: -; v_gene: TRBV7-9; d_gene: TRBD1; j_gene: TRBJ1-1; CDR3aa: CASSLPVGRTGENTEAFF; CDR3nt: TGTGCCAGCAGCCTCCCCGTTGGCCGGACAGGCGAGAACACTGAAGCTTTCTTT
abundance: -; v_gene: TRBV12-3/TRBV12-4; d_gene: -; j_gene: TRBJ2-3; CDR3aa: CASSRSGDTQYF; CDR3nt: TGTGCCAGCAGTCGGTCCGGAGATACGCAGTATTTT
abundance: -; v_gene: TRBV4-2; d_gene: TRBD1; j_gene: TRBJ2-7; CDR3aa: CASSQDRDRTYEQYF; CDR3nt: TGTGCCAGCAGCCAAGACCGGGACAGGACCTACGAGCAGTACTTC